These 6 T cell receptor beta chains share one sample of origin, sequenced in a study of T cells expressing NK-cell markers. No DNA is given; TCRdb re-called the 5' RACE reads and lists each CDR3 protein once. The clone table shows about 160,000 distinct CDR3 sequences, with the ten largest holding around a sixth. Specimen: blood T cells: a sorted CD56 or NKG2C T cell subset, CD4+ or CD8+ T cells, or bulk PBMC T cells (not recorded which). The receptor set was obtained from a woman aged 18 to 69 in good health.

The chain links TRBV29-1 to TRBJ1-2; TCRdb's D call of TRBD1 is untestable without DNA. The CDR3 covers 13 residues. Germline V CDR1 and CDR2: SQVTM, ANQGSEA. The CDR3 sequence is CSVAGTLISGYTF.

The chain employs TRBV6-1 and TRBJ1-5; TCRdb's D call, TRBD1, is unchecked because there is no DNA. The germline gives CDR1 MNHNS, CDR2 SASEGT. The CDR3 contains 15 residues. Here the CDR3 reads CASTDRPAGNQPQHF.

J is TRBJ2-2 and V is TRBV3-1. This CDR3 comprises 15 residues. Germline values: CDR1 LGHDT, CDR2 YNNKEL (reference sequence). CDR3: CASSPQTWNTGELFF.

V gene TRBV7-9 combines with J gene TRBJ1-3; TCRdb's D call, TRBD1, is unchecked because there is no DNA. The CDR3 consists of 16 residues. Germline CDR1 reads SEHNR; CDR2 reads FQNEAQ (reference sequence). CDR3 residues: CASSLQGTSSGNTIYF.

J is TRBJ1-6 and V is TRBV4-1; with no DNA, the TCRdb D assignment of TRBD1 cannot be verified. Germline loops: CDR1 MGHRA, CDR2 YSYEKL. CDR3 length: 14 amino acids. This CDR3 is CASSHWTGDSPLHF.

The genes are TRBV11-2 and TRBJ2-2; TCRdb outputs TRBD2, but without DNA this stays unchecked. The germline V gene has CDR1 SGHAT and CDR2 FQNNGV. CDR3 length equals 15 residues. The CDR3 reads CASSPGTRNTGELFF.